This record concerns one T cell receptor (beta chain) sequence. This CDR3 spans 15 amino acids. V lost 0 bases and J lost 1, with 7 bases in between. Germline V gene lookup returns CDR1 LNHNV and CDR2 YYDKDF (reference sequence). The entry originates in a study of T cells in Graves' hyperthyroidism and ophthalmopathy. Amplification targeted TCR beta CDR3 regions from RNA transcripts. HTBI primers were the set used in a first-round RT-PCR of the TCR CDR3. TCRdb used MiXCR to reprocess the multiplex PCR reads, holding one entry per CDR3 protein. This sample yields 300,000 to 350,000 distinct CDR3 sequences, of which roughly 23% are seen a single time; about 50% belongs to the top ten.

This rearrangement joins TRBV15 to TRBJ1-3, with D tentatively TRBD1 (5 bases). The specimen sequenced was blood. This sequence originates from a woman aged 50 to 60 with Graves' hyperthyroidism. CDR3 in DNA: TGTGCCACCAGCAGAGATCAGGGTTCTGGAAACACCATATATTTT. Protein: CATSRDQGSGNTIYF.